This T cell receptor (beta chain) was identified in a study of untreated major depressive disorder. TCRdb's table, derived via immunoSEQ multiplex PCR, lists solely in-frame clones and lacks some. Among about 19,000 clones, under 90% were seen once, and the ten largest hold about 0.82%. Per the germline V gene, CDR1 is SGHRS and CDR2 is YFSETQ. The CDR3 has 15 amino acids. J gave up 0 bases and V 4 bases, and 2 bases lay outside the gene matches. Each depressed patient was pairwise matched to a non-depressed control for sex, age, current smoking status and body mass index. CD4+ T cells were isolated from thawed PBMCs by magnetic negative selection.

This sequence originates from a woman aged 25 to 45 in good health. The chain links TRBV5-1 to TRBJ1-3, with 9 nucleotides matching TRBD1. Sequenced: CD4+ T cells from PBMCs. CDR3 region: CASSRDRASGNTIYF. Here the CDR3 DNA reads TGCGCCAGCAGCCGGGACAGGGCCTCTGGAAACACCATATATTTT.